The rows below give T cell receptor beta chains drawn from one sample of a study of Tregs in tolerant kidney transplant recipients. Antigens for these TCRs are unknown. TCRdb's table, derived via immunoSEQ multiplex PCR, lists solely in-frame clones and lacks some. The sample has roughly 14,000 clones, about 53% seen once. Specimen: CD4+ T cells from blood cultured with allogeneic cells, collected before the transplant. These receptors were taken from a human patient who received a combined kidney and bone marrow transplant. CDR3s include the opening cysteine and the closing phenylalanine or tryptophan. A D gene is named only where the DNA matches it firmly. Clone size is stated in some rows and not others, as once, few, many or a class when expanded.

j_call: TRBJ2-5
d_call: TRBD2
clone_size: NA
v_call: TRBV14
cdr3_nt: TGTGCCAGCAGCCAAGCCCGCGGGAGGGCTCTTGAGACCCAGTACTTC
cdr3_aa: CASSQARGRALETQYF

j_call: TRBJ2-5
d_call: TRBD1
clone_size: NA
v_call: TRBV5-1
cdr3_nt: TGCGCCAGCAGCTTGGATAATAGGGGGCTAGAGACCCAGTACTTC
cdr3_aa: CASSLDNRGLETQYF

j_call: TRBJ1-5
d_call: NA
clone_size: NA
v_call: TRBV5-8
cdr3_nt: TGTGCCAGCAGCCGGAGGGGAATTCAGCCCCAGCATTTT
cdr3_aa: CASSRRGIQPQHF

j_call: TRBJ2-7
d_call: TRBD2
clone_size: NA
v_call: TRBV4-2
cdr3_nt: TGTGCCAGCAGCCTTGGGGGACTAGCGGGAGAGGCGTACGAGCAGTACTTC
cdr3_aa: CASSLGGLAGEAYEQYF

j_call: TRBJ2-7
d_call: NA
clone_size: few
v_call: TRBV11-2
cdr3_nt: TGTGCCAGCAGCTTAGGAGGAGCCAGCTCCTACGAGCAGTACTTC
cdr3_aa: CASSLGGASSYEQYF

j_call: TRBJ2-7
d_call: NA
clone_size: NA
v_call: TRBV6-6
cdr3_nt: TGTGCCAGCACCAACCTAGCGCCGCCCTACGAGCAGTACTTC
cdr3_aa: CASTNLAPPYEQYF

j_call: TRBJ2-6
d_call: NA
clone_size: NA
v_call: TRBV5-5
cdr3_nt: TGTGCCAGCAGCTCCCAAGTGGGAGCTGGGGCCAACGTCCTGACTTTC
cdr3_aa: CASSSQVGAGANVLTF

j_call: TRBJ1-2
d_call: TRBD1
clone_size: NA
v_call: TRBV11-1
cdr3_nt: TGTGCCAGCAGCTTAGGGGCGGACAGGGGGTTTCTGCCGTTC
cdr3_aa: CASSLGADRGFLPF

j_call: TRBJ1-2
d_call: NA
clone_size: few
v_call: TRBV5-4
cdr3_nt: TGTGCCAGCAGCTTGGAAGAGGGAATTAACTATGGCTACACCTTC
cdr3_aa: CASSLEEGINYGYTF

j_call: TRBJ1-1
d_call: NA
clone_size: NA
v_call: TRBV18
cdr3_nt: TGTGCCAGCTCACCGGCGGAAGGCGCTGAAGCTTTCTTT
cdr3_aa: CASSPAEGAEAFF